This entry is about one TCR beta chain. Its cognate antigen is unknown. The germline gives CDR1 LNHDA, CDR2 SQIVND (reference sequence). This CDR3 is built from 16 residues. The V gene lost 2 bases and the J gene lost 4 bases, with 15 bases spanning the gap. These data belong to a study of cytomegalovirus exposure and HLA in healthy donors. Study-wide context: Of the donors genotyped, several hundred in all, 75% to 85% fell in the Caucasian-associated ancestry cluster.

The study's findings and limits: For most TCR beta V segments, an earlier analysis put the productive rate at about 87% or about 30% of the time. Later on, an analysis showed TCR association rates differing by HLA locus, with DRB1 the most and HLA-C the fewest.

While unrecorded immune exposures were likely, the donors were nominally healthy when sampled. The PCR ran on 60 Vbeta and 13 Jbeta primers. Clones were read by immunoSEQ multiplex PCR, and TCRdb kept only the in-frame ones, dropping some. The sample has tens of thousands of clones. The clonotype was recovered from a male donor in good health and CMV-seronegative. This chain joins TRBV19 and TRBJ1-5, with D possibly TRBD1 on 6 matching bases. The source material was PBMCs. CDR3 residues: CASSILQGPGNQPQHF. The CDR3 DNA reads TGTGCCAGTAGTATACTCCAGGGGCCGGGAAATCAGCCCCAGCATTTT.